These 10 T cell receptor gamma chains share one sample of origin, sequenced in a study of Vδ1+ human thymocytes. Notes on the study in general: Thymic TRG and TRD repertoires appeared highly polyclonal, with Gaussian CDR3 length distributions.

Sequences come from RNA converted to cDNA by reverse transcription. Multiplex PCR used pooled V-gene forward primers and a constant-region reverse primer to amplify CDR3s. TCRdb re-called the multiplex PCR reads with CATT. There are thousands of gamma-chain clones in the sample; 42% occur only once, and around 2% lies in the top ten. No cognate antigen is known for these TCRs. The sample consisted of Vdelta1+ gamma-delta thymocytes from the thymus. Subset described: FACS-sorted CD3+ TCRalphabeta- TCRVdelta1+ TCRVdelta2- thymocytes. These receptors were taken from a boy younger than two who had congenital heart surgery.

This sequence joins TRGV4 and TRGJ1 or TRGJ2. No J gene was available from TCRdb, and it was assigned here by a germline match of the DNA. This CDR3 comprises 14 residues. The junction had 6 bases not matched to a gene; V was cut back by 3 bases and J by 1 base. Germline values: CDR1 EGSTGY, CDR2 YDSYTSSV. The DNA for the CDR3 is TGTGCCACCTGGGATAGGAAAAATTATTATAAGAAACTCTTT. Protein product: CATWDRKNYYKKLF.

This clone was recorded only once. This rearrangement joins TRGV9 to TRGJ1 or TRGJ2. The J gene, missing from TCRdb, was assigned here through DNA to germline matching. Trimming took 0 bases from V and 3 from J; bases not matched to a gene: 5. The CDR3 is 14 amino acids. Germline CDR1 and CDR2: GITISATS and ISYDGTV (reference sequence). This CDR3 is CALWEVPFYYKKLF. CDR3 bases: TGTGCCTTGTGGGAGGTGCCCTTTTATTATAAGAAACTCTTT.

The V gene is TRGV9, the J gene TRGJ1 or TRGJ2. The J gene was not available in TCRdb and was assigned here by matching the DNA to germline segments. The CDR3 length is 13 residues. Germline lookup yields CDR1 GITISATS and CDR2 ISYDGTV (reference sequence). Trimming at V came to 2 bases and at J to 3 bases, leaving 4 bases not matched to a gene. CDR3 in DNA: TGTGCCTTGTGGGAGGACCCTTATTATAAGAAACTCTTT. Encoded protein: CALWEDPYYKKLF.

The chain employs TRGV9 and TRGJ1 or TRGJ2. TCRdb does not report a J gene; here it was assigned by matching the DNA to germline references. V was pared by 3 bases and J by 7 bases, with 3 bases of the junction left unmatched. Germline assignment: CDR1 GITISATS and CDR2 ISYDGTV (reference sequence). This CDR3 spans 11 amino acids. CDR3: CALWEKYKKLF. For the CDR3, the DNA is TGTGCCTTGTGGGAGAAGTATAAGAAACTCTTT.

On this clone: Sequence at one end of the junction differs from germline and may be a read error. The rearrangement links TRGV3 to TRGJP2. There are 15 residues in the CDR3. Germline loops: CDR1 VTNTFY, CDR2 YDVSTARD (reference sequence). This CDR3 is CATWDRLSSDWIKTF. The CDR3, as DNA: TGTGCCACCTGGGACAGGCTTAGTAGTGATTGGATCAAGACGTTC.

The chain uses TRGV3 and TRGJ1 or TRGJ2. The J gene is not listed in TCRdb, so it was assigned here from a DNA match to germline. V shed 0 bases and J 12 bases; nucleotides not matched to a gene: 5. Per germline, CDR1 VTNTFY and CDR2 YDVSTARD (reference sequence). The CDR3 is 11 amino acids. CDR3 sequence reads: CATWDRQWKLF. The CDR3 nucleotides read TGTGCCACCTGGGACAGGCAGTGGAAACTCTTT.

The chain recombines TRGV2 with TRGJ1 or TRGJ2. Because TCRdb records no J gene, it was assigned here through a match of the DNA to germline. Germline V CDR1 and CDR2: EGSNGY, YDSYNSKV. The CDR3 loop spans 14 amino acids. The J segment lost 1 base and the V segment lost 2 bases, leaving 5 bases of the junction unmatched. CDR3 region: CATWDDLNYYKKLF. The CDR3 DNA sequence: TGTGCCACCTGGGACGACCTAAATTATTATAAGAAACTCTTT.

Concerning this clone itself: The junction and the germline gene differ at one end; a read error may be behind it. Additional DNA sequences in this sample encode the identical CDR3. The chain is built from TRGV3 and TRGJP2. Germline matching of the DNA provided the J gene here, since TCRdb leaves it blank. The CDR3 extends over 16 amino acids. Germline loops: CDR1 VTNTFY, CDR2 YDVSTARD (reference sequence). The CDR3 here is CATWDRPFGSDWIKTF. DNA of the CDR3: TGTGCTACCTGGGACAGGCCATTCGGTAGTGATTGGATCAAGACGTTT.

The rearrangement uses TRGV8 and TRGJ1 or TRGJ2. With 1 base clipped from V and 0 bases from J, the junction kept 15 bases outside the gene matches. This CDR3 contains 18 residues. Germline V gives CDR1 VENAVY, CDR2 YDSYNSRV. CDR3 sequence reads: CATWDSLIRKSNYYKKLF. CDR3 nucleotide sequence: TGTGCCACCTGGGATAGCCTAATTCGAAAGTCGAATTATTATAAGAAACTCTTT.

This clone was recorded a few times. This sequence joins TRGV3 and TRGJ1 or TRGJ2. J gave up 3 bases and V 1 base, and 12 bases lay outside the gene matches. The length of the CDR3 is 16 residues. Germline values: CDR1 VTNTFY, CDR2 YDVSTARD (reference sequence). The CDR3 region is CATWDSQIRLYYKKLF. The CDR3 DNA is TGTGCCACCTGGGACAGTCAAATCCGGCTTTATTATAAGAAACTCTTT.